This T cell receptor (beta chain) derives from a study of blood T cell repertoires in COVID-19. As for the study in general: Donors in the United States, Italy and Spain gave samples during acute or convalescent COVID-19. From T cells, B-cell-depleted T cells, or PBMCs came the material, which was cDNA or gDNA.

Source study methods: By means of reference gene primer amplification, nucleated cell counts were estimated. Using immunoSEQ multiplex PCR, the repertoire was profiled, and TCRdb retains in-frame clones only, with some absent. D and trimming were read from the DNA, whereas the V and J calls and clone size are those reported in that table. The table has 57,000 or so clones, approximately 88% seen once; the top ten hold around a sixth. CDR1 MDHEN and CDR2 SYDVKM come from the germline V gene. Trimming left V 1 base short and J 1 base short, with 2 bases between. CDR3 length: 13 residues. Sample: peripheral blood. This clonotype originated in a man aged 70 or older with active COVID-19. This rearrangement joins TRBV28 to TRBJ1-5; D is unclear. Here the CDR3 DNA reads TGTGCCAGCAGTTTATCGAGCAATCAGCCCCAGCATTTT. Encoded protein: CASSLSSNQPQHF.